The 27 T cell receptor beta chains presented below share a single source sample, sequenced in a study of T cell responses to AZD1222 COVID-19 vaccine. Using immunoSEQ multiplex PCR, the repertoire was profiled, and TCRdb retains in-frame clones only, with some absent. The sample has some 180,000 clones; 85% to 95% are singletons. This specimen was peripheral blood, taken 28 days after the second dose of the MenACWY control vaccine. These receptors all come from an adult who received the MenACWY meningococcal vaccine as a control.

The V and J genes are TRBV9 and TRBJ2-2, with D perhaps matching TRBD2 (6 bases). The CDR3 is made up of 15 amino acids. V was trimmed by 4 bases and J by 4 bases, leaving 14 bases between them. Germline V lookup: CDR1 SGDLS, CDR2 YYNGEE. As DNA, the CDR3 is TGTGCCAGCAGCTCCCCCGGGAGCCTCACCGGGGAGCTGTTTTTT. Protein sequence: CASSSPGSLTGELFF. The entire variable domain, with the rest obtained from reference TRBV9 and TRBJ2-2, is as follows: DSGVTQTPKHLITATGQRVTLRCSPRSGDLSVYWYQQSLDQGLQFLIQYYNGEERAKGNILERFSAQQFPDLHSELNLSSLELGDSALYFCASSSPGSLTGELFFGEGSRLTVL.

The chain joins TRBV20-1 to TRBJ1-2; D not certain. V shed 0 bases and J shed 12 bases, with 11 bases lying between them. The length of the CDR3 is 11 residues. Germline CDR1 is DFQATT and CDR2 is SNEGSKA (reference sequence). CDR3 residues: CSARDPLQNTF. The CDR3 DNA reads TGCAGTGCTAGAGATCCGCTGCAGAACACCTTC.

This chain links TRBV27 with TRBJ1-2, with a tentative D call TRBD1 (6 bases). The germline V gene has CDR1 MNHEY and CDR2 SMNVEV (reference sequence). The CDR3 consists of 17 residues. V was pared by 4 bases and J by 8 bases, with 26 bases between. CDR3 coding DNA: TGTGCCAGCAGTTCTCCGATGGGGGCCGGCAGGGTGAGAGGCTACACCTTC. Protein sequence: CASSSPMGAGRVRGYTF.

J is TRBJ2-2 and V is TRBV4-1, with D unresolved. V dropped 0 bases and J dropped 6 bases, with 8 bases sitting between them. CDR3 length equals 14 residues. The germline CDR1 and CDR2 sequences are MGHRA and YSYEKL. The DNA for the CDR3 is TGCGCCAGCAGCCAAGACCATGGGGCCGGGGAGCTGTTTTTT. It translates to CASSQDHGAGELFF.

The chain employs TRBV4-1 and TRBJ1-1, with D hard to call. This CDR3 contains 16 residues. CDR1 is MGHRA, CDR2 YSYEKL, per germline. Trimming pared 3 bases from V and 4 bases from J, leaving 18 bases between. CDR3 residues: CASSHVVKVGSTEAFF. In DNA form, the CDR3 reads TGCGCCAGCAGCCATGTGGTGAAAGTAGGGAGCACTGAAGCTTTCTTT.

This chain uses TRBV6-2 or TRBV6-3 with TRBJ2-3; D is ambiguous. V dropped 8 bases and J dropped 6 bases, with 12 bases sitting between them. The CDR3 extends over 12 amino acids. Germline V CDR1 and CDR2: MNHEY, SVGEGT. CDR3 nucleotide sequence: TGTGCCAGCCGCCTCTCGAAGGATACGCAGTATTTT. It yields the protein CASRLSKDTQYF.

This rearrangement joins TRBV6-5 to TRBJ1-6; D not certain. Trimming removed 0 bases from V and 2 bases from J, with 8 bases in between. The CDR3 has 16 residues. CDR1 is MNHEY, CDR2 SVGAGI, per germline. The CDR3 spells CASSYSRVTYNSPLHF. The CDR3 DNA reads TGTGCCAGCAGTTACTCGCGGGTTACCTATAATTCACCCCTCCACTTT.

CDR3 sequence (DNA): TGCAGCGTTGCCGCTAGCTTGAACACCGGGGAGCTGTTTTTT. Translation gives CSVAASLNTGELFF. The chain uses TRBV29-1 and TRBJ2-2; D perhaps matches TRBD2 (5 bases). CDR1 and CDR2 from the germline V gene are SQVTM and ANQGSEA. With 4 bases removed from V and 1 base from J, the gap between germline ends came to 10 bases. The CDR3 sequence is 14 residues long.

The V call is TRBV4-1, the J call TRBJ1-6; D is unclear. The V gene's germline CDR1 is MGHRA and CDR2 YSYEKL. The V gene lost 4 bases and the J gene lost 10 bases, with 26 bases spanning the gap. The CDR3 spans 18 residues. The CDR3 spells CASSPLPQTALRSSPLHF. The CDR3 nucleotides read TGCGCCAGCAGCCCATTACCTCAAACAGCTCTAAGAAGCTCACCCCTCCACTTT.

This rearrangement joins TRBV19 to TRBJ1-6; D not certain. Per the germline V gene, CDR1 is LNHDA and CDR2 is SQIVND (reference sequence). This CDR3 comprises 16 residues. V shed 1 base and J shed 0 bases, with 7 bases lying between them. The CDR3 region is CASSIGHSSYNSPLHF. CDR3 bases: TGTGCCAGTAGTATAGGACACAGCTCCTATAATTCACCCCTCCACTTT.

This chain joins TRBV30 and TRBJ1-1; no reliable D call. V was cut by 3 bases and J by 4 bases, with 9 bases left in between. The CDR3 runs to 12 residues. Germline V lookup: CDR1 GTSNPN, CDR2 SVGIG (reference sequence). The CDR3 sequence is CAWRGTSTEAFF. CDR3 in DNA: TGTGCCTGGAGGGGAACGTCCACTGAAGCTTTCTTT.

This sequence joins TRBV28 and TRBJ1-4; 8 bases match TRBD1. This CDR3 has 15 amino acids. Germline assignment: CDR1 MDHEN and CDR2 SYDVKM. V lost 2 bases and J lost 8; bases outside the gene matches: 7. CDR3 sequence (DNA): TGTGCCAGCAGTTTACAGGGGGCGCCGGGCGAAAAACTGTTTTTT. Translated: CASSLQGAPGEKLFF.

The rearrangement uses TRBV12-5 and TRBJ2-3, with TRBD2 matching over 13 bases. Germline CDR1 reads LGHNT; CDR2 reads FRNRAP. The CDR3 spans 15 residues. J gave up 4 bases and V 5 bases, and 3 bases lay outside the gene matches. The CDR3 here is CASGRLAGGPDTQYF. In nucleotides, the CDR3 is TGTGCTAGTGGTCGACTAGCGGGGGGCCCAGATACGCAGTATTTT.

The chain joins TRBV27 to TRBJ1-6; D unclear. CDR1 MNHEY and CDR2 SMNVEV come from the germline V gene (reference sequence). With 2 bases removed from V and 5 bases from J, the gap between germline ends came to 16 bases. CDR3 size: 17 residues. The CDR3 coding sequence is TGTGCCAGCAGTTTAGGGCCCAGCTGGATCGATAATTCACCCCTCCACTTT. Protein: CASSLGPSWIDNSPLHF.

The CDR3 bases are TGTGCCACTCCCCCCAGGGGGAGGAACACCGGGGAGCTGTTTTTT. Translating gives CATPPRGRNTGELFF. The rearrangement links TRBV6-5 to TRBJ2-2, with 7 bases matching TRBD1. The CDR3 sequence is 15 residues long. V trimming: 10 bases; J trimming: 1 base; junction bases outside the gene matches: 9. Germline assignment: CDR1 MNHEY and CDR2 SVGAGI.

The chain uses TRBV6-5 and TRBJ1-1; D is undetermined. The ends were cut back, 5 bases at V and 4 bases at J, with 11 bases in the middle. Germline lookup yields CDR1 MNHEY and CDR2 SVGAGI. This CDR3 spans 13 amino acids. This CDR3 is CASSQTEGTEAFF. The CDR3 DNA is TGTGCCAGCAGTCAGACGGAAGGCACTGAAGCTTTCTTT.

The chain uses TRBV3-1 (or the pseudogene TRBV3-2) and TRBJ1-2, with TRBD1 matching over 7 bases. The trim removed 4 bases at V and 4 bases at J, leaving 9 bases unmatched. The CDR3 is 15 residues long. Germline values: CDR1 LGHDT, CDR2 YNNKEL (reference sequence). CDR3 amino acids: CASSPTQGGVYGYTF. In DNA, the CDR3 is TGTGCCAGCAGCCCCACCCAGGGGGGGGTCTATGGCTACACCTTC.

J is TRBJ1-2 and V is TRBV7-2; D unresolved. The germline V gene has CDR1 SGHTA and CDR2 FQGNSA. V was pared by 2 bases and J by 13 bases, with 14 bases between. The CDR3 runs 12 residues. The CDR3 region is CASSLSGLPATF. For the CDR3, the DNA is TGTGCCAGCAGCTTATCAGGACTACCTGCCACCTTC. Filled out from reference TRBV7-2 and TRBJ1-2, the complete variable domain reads GAGVSQSPSNKVTEKGKDVELRCDPISGHTALYWYRQSLGQGLEFLIYFQGNSAPDKSGLPSDRFSAERTGGSVSTLTIQRTQQEDSAVYLCASSLSGLPATFGSGTRLTVV.

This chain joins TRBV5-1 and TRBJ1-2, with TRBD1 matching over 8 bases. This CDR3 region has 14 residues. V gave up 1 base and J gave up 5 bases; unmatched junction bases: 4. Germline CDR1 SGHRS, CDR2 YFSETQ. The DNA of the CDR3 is TGCGCCAGCAGCTTGATGACAGGGGAGTATGGCTACACCTTC. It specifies CASSLMTGEYGYTF. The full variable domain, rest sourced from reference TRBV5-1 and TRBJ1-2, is KAGVTQTPRYLIKTRGQQVTLSCSPISGHRSVSWYQQTPGQGLQFLFEYFSETQRNKGNFPGRFSGRQFSNSRSEMNVSTLELGDSALYLCASSLMTGEYGYTFGSGTRLTVV.

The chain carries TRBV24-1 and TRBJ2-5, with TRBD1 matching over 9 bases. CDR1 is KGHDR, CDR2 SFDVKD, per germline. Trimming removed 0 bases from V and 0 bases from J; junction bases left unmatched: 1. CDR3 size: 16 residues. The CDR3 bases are TGTGCCACCAGTGATTTGGGGACAGGGAACCAAGAGACCCAGTACTTC. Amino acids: CATSDLGTGNQETQYF.

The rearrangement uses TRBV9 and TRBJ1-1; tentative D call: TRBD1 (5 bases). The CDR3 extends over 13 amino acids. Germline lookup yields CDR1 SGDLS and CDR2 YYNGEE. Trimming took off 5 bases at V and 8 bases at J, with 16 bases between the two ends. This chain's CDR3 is CASSARRGEEAFF. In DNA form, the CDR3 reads TGTGCCAGCAGTGCGAGGAGGGGTGAAGAAGCTTTCTTT. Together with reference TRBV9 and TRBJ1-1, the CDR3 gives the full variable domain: DSGVTQTPKHLITATGQRVTLRCSPRSGDLSVYWYQQSLDQGLQFLIQYYNGEERAKGNILERFSAQQFPDLHSELNLSSLELGDSALYFCASSARRGEEAFFGQGTRLTVV.

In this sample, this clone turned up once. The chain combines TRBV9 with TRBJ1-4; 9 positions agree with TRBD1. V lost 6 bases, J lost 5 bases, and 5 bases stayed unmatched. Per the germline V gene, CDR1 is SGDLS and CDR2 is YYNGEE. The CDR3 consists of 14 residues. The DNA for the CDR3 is TGTGCCAGCACTACGGGACAGGGAAATGAAAAACTGTTTTTT. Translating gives CASTTGQGNEKLFF.

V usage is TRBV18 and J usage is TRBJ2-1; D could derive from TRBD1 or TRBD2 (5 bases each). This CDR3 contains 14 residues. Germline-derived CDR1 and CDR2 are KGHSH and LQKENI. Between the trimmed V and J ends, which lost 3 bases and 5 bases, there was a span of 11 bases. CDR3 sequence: CASSPQWGNNEQFF. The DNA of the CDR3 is TGTGCCAGCTCACCGCAGTGGGGGAACAATGAGCAGTTCTTC.

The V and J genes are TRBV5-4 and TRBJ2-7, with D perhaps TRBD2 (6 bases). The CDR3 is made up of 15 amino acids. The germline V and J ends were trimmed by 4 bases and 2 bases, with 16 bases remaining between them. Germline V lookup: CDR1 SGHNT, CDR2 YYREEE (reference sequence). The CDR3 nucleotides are TGTGCCAGCAGCCCCGCTCGGACGGGAGCCTACGAGCAGTACTTC. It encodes CASSPARTGAYEQYF.

This CDR3 is CASSLYRDRLGNTIYF. The CDR3 coding sequence is TGTGCCAGCAGTTTATACCGGGACCGGTTGGGAAACACCATATATTTT. The chain couples TRBV28 to TRBJ1-3, with D tentatively TRBD1 (5 bases). Germline lookup yields CDR1 MDHEN and CDR2 SYDVKM. The CDR3 is 16 residues long. V was trimmed by 1 base and J by 4 bases, leaving 14 bases between them.

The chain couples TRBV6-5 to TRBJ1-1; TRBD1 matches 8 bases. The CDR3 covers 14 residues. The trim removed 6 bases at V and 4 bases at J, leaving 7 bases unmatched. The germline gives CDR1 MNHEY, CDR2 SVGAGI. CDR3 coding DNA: TGTGCCAGCAGGACGGGACAGGTAGTCACTGAAGCTTTCTTT. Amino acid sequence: CASRTGQVVTEAFF.

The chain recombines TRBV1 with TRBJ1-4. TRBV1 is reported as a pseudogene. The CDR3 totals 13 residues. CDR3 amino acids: CTSTRGGREKLFF. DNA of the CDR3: TGCACCAGCACCCGGGGGGGGCGGGAAAAACTGTTTTTT.